The 9 T cell receptor beta chains presented below share a single source sample, sequenced in a study of T cell responses to AZD1222 COVID-19 vaccine (dated by TCRdb to the early 2020s). The time point label, read with the paper, signifies: about 28 days (+/-7) after the second vaccine dose. Library creation used the immunoSEQ multiplex PCR assay. TCRdb obtained this table from immuneACCESS and retained in-frame rearrangements with V and J assigned. These tables miss some clones; where compared with another copy, unresolved V genes account for less than half of the shortfall, and the remainder is unexplained. Present in this sample are 150,000 to 200,000 clones, around 92% of which were seen just once. The leading ten clones occupy 1.3% of the sample. The source material was peripheral blood, sampled 28 days after the second AZD1222 dose. The receptors were gathered from an adult who received the AZD1222 COVID-19 vaccine.

The chain has TRBV28 and TRBJ1-1; no clear D gene. Trimming cost V 8 bases and J 3 bases, with 13 bases left between them. Germline values: CDR1 MDHEN, CDR2 SYDVKM. CDR3 length equals 13 residues. The CDR3 spells CASGDRRDTEAFF. The CDR3 nucleotides read TGTGCCAGCGGGGATAGGAGGGACACTGAAGCTTTCTTT.

The J gene is TRBJ2-3, the V gene TRBV9, with D hard to call. V was trimmed by 4 bases and J by 2 bases, leaving 5 bases between them. The CDR3 spans 12 residues. Looked up from germline, CDR1 is SGDLS and CDR2 is YYNGEE. The DNA of the CDR3 is TGTGCCAGCAGCAGATTCACAGATACGCAGTATTTT. It codes for CASSRFTDTQYF.

The V gene is TRBV4-3, the J gene TRBJ2-2; 9 nucleotides match TRBD1. Germline CDR1 is LGHNA and CDR2 is YSLEER. Unmatched junction bases numbered 4, after V lost 1 base and J lost 7 bases. The CDR3 covers 15 residues. In nucleotides, the CDR3 is TGCGCCAGCAGCCAAGGGACAGGGGTGCACGGGGAGCTGTTTTTT. Protein: CASSQGTGVHGELFF.

The CDR3 DNA is TGTGCCTGGAGTGTTGGGAGAGGGACCCAGTACTTC. It encodes CAWSVGRGTQYF. V is TRBV30 and J is TRBJ2-5, with D perhaps matching TRBD2 (5 bases). The CDR3 covers 12 residues. The V gene lost 0 bases and the J gene lost 7 bases, with 9 bases spanning the gap. The germline gives CDR1 GTSNPN, CDR2 SVGIG (reference sequence).

In regard to this clone: Sequence at one end of the junction differs from germline and may be a read error. The rearrangement links TRBV27 to TRBJ1-2; maybe TRBD1 (5 bases). The CDR3 extends over 14 amino acids. Germline V gene data show CDR1 as MNHEY and CDR2 as SMNVEV (reference sequence). CDR3 sequence reads: CASCLKGPGYGYTF. The DNA for the CDR3 is TGTGCCAGCTGTTTAAAGGGGCCCGGCTATGGCTACACCTTC.

This clone was seen a single time. J is TRBJ1-5 and V is TRBV5-3, with unresolved D. TRBV5-3 is assigned to the ORF class and has an uncertain function. This CDR3 is 11 amino acids long. Written as DNA, the CDR3 is TGTGCTAAAACTCTCAATCAGCCCCAGCATTTT. This translates into CAKTLNQPQHF.

The chain uses TRBV5-1 and TRBJ2-5; a weak D match, TRBD2 (5 bases). The germline CDR1 and CDR2 sequences are SGHRS and YFSETQ. The ends were cut back, 5 bases at V and 7 bases at J, with 24 bases in the middle. CDR3 length equals 16 residues. In DNA, the CDR3 is TGCGCCAGCAGGGAGGACCGGGCTGTCTCGACGGGGACCCAGTACTTC. Its translation is CASREDRAVSTGTQYF.

The CDR3 here is CASSVSPSGRGYEQYF. CDR3 nucleotide sequence: TGTGCCAGCAGTGTCTCCCCTAGCGGGAGGGGTTACGAGCAGTACTTC. V is TRBV6-1 and J is TRBJ2-7; 12 nucleotides align to TRBD2. The CDR3 runs to 16 residues. CDR1 MNHNS and CDR2 SASEGT come from the germline V gene. With V trimmed by 4 bases and J by 4 bases, 8 bases remained unmatched.

The CDR3, as DNA: TGTGCCAGCAGCTTAGATTTGGGTTCCTACGAGCAGTACTTC. Protein: CASSLDLGSYEQYF. The chain carries TRBV7-2 and TRBJ2-7, with D hard to call. This CDR3 has 14 residues. The germline V gene has CDR1 SGHTA and CDR2 FQGNSA. V was shortened by 1 base and J by 1 base, with 8 bases between the two germline ends.